This T cell receptor (beta chain) derives from a study of T-cell reconstitution after alpha-beta-depleted transplantation in children. This clonotype was observed a handful of times. Its specificity is not known. Trimming took 1 base from V and 3 from J, leaving 10 bases between them. This CDR3 region has 15 residues. Germline-derived CDR1 and CDR2 are LNHNV and YYDKDF (reference sequence). Overall study findings and caveats: After transplant, at about two months, alpha-beta T cells were reportedly derived from several hundred expanded graft clones.

Unique molecular identifiers were incorporated into the prepared TCRbeta library. TCRdb reprocessed the PCR reads with MiXCR, giving one entry per CDR3 protein. Of 90,000 to 100,000 distinct CDR3 sequences in the sample, under 25% were seen once. This receptor was obtained from a boy between 2 and 10 years old with acute lymphoblastic leukemia, due to receive a stem cell transplant. The sequencing used PBMCs, collected before TCRalphabeta/CD19-depleted stem cell transplant. This sequence joins TRBV15 and TRBJ2-1; D is uncertain. The CDR3 is CATSRAELLYNEQFF. CDR3 in DNA: TGTGCCACCAGCAGAGCAGAGCTCCTCTACAATGAGCAGTTCTTC.